These 11 T cell receptor beta chains originate from one sample sequenced in a study of T cell responses to AZD1222 COVID-19 vaccine. Sequencing was performed with immunoSEQ multiplex PCR; in TCRdb, only in-frame clones are kept and a portion is missing. In the table there are 95,000 to 150,000 clones, approximately 89% of which are singletons. The material was peripheral blood, obtained on day 0 of AZD1222 vaccination. Receptor source: an adult in good health.

The chain is built from TRBV19 and TRBJ1-2; unclear D gene. CDR3 size: 14 residues. V was clipped by 5 bases and J by 6 bases, with 16 bases between them. Germline V gene lookup returns CDR1 LNHDA and CDR2 SQIVND (reference sequence). The CDR3 is CASSDREIADGYTF. As DNA, the CDR3 is TGTGCCAGTAGTGACCGGGAGATCGCCGATGGCTACACCTTC.

In nucleotides, the CDR3 is TGTGCCAGCAGCCTCCCCCTGACGGGCACAGATACGCAGTATTTT. Residues: CASSLPLTGTDTQYF. The rearrangement links TRBV28 to TRBJ2-3; D gene uncertain. Germline lookup yields CDR1 MDHEN and CDR2 SYDVKM. The CDR3 has 15 residues. V was clipped by 6 bases and J by 1 base, with 14 bases between them.

The chain couples TRBV28 to TRBJ2-7, with 12 positions matching TRBD2. The germline CDR1 and CDR2 sequences are MDHEN and SYDVKM. The CDR3 contains 17 residues. V gave up 5 bases and J gave up 6 bases; unmatched junction bases: 14. This CDR3 reads CASSTILAGGRRFEQYF. The CDR3 DNA is TGTGCCAGCAGTACTATACTAGCGGGGGGTCGAAGGTTCGAGCAGTACTTC.

The V gene is TRBV5-1, the J gene TRBJ2-5; TRBD2 aligns across 11 bases. Germline values: CDR1 SGHRS, CDR2 YFSETQ. This CDR3 is built from 15 residues. Trimming cost V 0 bases and J 6 bases; bases outside gene matches: 4. CDR3: CASSLAASGGKTQYF. The DNA for the CDR3 is TGCGCCAGCAGCTTGGCGGCTAGCGGGGGGAAGACCCAGTACTTC.

This rearrangement joins TRBV5-1 to TRBJ2-5, with D possibly being TRBD1 or TRBD2 (5 bases each). Germline CDR1 and CDR2: SGHRS and YFSETQ. CDR3 length: 12 residues. Trimming cost V 3 bases and J 5 bases, with 8 bases left between them. In DNA, the CDR3 is TGCGCCAGCAGCTGGGACCGGGAGACCCAGTACTTC. Its protein is CASSWDRETQYF.

V gene TRBV19 combines with J gene TRBJ1-2; D remains unclear. Germline-derived CDR1 and CDR2 are LNHDA and SQIVND (reference sequence). CDR3 length: 12 residues. The V gene lost 8 bases and the J gene lost 8 bases, with 15 bases spanning the gap. The CDR3 protein is CASGIGLSGYTF. Here the CDR3 DNA reads TGTGCCAGTGGGATAGGGCTGTCCGGCTACACCTTC.

This rearrangement joins TRBV5-1 to TRBJ2-3; TRBD2 matches 7 bases. The CDR3 is 18 residues long. Germline V lookup: CDR1 SGHRS, CDR2 YFSETQ. The trim removed 4 bases at V and 2 bases at J, leaving 16 bases unmatched. The CDR3 bases are TGCGCCAGCAGCAACACCCCGACTAGCAACCGAAACACAGATACGCAGTATTTT. Translating gives CASSNTPTSNRNTDTQYF.

The sample holds many counts of this clone. The chain is built from TRBV19 and TRBJ2-7; TRBD1 matches 8 bases. In germline, CDR1 is LNHDA, CDR2 SQIVND (reference sequence). V was pared by 5 bases and J by 3 bases, with 15 bases of the junction left unmatched. CDR3 size: 17 residues. CDR3 sequence (DNA): TGTGCCAGTAGTGCGGCCGGGACAGGCGTGAATTACTACGAGCAGTACTTC. Its translation is CASSAAGTGVNYYEQYF. The full variable domain, completed using reference TRBV19 and TRBJ2-7, is DGGITQSPKYLFRKEGQNVTLSCEQNLNHDAMYWYRQDPGQGLRLIYYSQIVNDFQKGDIAEGYSVSREKKESFPLTVTSAQKNPTAFYLCASSAAGTGVNYYEQYFGPGTRLTVT.

The V gene is TRBV18, the J gene TRBJ1-3; D unclear. V was cut by 0 bases and J by 0 bases, with 6 bases left in between. Looked up from germline, CDR1 is KGHSH and CDR2 is LQKENI. The CDR3 loop spans 15 amino acids. CDR3 bases: TGTGCCAGCTCACCACCCGGGAGCTCTGGAAACACCATATATTTT. Its protein is CASSPPGSSGNTIYF. The entire variable domain, with the rest obtained from reference TRBV18 and TRBJ1-3, is as follows: NAGVMQNPRHLVRRRGQEARLRCSPMKGHSHVYWYRQLPEEGLKFMVYLQKENIIDESGMPKERFSAEFPKEGPSILRIQQVVRGDSAAYFCASSPPGSSGNTIYFGEGSWLTVV.

The genes are TRBV7-2 and TRBJ1-2; no clear D gene. The CDR3 has 13 residues. The V end lost 2 bases, the J end lost 6 bases, and 10 bases lay between the germline ends. Germline V gives CDR1 SGHTA, CDR2 FQGNSA. The CDR3 coding sequence is TGTGCCAGCAGCTTAAAGGCGGGTCATGGCTACACCTTC. This encodes CASSLKAGHGYTF.

V usage is TRBV7-2 and J usage is TRBJ2-7; a weak D match, TRBD1 (6 bases). CDR1 and CDR2 (germline): SGHTA, FQGNSA. The CDR3 consists of 15 residues. V lost 2 bases to trimming and J lost 2 bases, with 13 bases between them. CDR3 DNA: TGTGCCAGCAGCTTAAGCAGGGGTTCGACCTACGAGCAGTACTTC. This translates into CASSLSRGSTYEQYF.